This T cell receptor (beta chain) was retrieved from a study of cytomegalovirus exposure and HLA in healthy donors. Germline trimming cut 2 bases from V and 9 bases from J; bases unmatched to any gene: 11. The CDR3 loop spans 16 amino acids. CDR1 is MRHNA and CDR2 is SNTAGT in the germline V gene. As regards this clone: The target antigen is unknown.

General study findings and limits: TCR beta chain V- and J-gene trimming was linked, in a later analysis, to a missense variant in DCLRE1C. Later analysis suggested most CMV-associated TCR beta chains were HLA-restricted.

Amplification used 60 Vbeta primers and 13 Jbeta primers. Method: immunoSEQ multiplex PCR; TCRdb's copy keeps in-frame clones and lacks some. The repertoire consists of around 150,000 clones, with approximately 84% occurring once and the leading ten covering 1.4% to 1.5%. The chain joins TRBV6-4 to TRBJ2-1, with 9 bases lining up with TRBD1. The sequence was collected from a man younger than 45 in good health and CMV-seropositive. The sample consisted of PBMCs. In nucleotides, the CDR3 is TGTGCCAGCAGTGACACGCCGGGGACAGGGCATCCTGAGCAGTTCTTC. Encoded protein: CASSDTPGTGHPEQFF.